One and the same sample provided the 29 T cell receptor beta chains below, sequenced in a study of response to subunit inactivated influenza vaccine. TCRdb re-called the RT-PCR reads through MiXCR, storing one row per CDR3 protein. The table records about 610,000 distinct CDR3 sequences, approximately 14% of them present only once. The input for sequencing was PBMCs from blood, taken about 12 days after vaccination. The receptors come from a man aged 50-59 years who received an inactivated influenza vaccine.

The chain combines TRBV29-1 with TRBJ2-3, with 7 bases matching TRBD2. The germline gives CDR1 SQVTM, CDR2 ANQGSEA. This CDR3 is 15 amino acids long. The trim removed 4 bases at V and 0 bases at J, leaving 7 bases unmatched. CDR3: CSVVGRRRSTDTQYF. CDR3 nucleotides: TGCAGCGTTGTCGGGAGGAGACGAAGCACAGATACGCAGTATTTT.

The rearrangement uses TRBV7-2 and TRBJ2-1, with 8 bases fitting TRBD2. The CDR3 is 14 amino acids. Unmatched junction bases numbered 7, after V lost 0 bases and J lost 12 bases. Germline values: CDR1 SGHTA, CDR2 FQGNSA. CDR3 bases: TGTGCCAGCAGCTTAGCGCGGGATAGCGGGGTGCAGTTCTTC. Translating it yields CASSLARDSGVQFF.

V and J are TRBV5-1 and TRBJ2-7; D gene unclear. V lost 0 bases to trimming and J lost 3 bases, with 16 bases between them. The CDR3 spans 16 residues. Germline CDR1 SGHRS, CDR2 YFSETQ. The CDR3 bases are TGCGCCAGCAGCTTGGGGGGATTTGCAAGTGGCTACGAGCAGTACTTC. It specifies CASSLGGFASGYEQYF.

This clonotype was counted at least ten times. The rearrangement links TRBV20-1 to TRBJ2-5, with TRBD1 matching over 10 bases. In germline, CDR1 is DFQATT, CDR2 SNEGSKA (reference sequence). The V segment lost 4 bases and the J segment 5 bases; nucleotides outside the gene matches: 7. The CDR3 is 14 residues long. CDR3 protein: CSAKGTGDVETQYF. DNA for the CDR3: TGCAGTGCTAAAGGGACAGGGGACGTCGAGACCCAGTACTTC.

This clonotype was observed a few times. The chain combines TRBV4-2 with TRBJ2-1; D is perhaps TRBD2 (5 bases). Trimming cost V 3 bases and J 0 bases, with 15 bases left between them. Germline CDR1 LGHNA, CDR2 YNFKEQ. There are 17 residues in the CDR3. The CDR3 protein is CASSHSNGVSSYNEQFF. CDR3 nucleotide sequence: TGTGCCAGCAGCCACTCAAACGGGGTGAGCTCCTACAATGAGCAGTTCTTC.

The sample holds many counts of this clonotype. The chain recombines TRBV7-8 with TRBJ2-7; D perhaps matches TRBD2 (6 bases). The CDR3 contains 14 residues. V was cut by 5 bases and J by 6 bases, with 17 bases left in between. Germline V CDR1 and CDR2: SGHVS, FQNEAQ. The CDR3 DNA sequence: TGTGCCAGCAGCCCATCGCGGAGGGGAGGCGAGCAGTACTTC. Amino acid sequence: CASSPSRRGGEQYF.

The chain carries TRBV4-2 and TRBJ2-7; no clear D gene. Germline assignment: CDR1 LGHNA and CDR2 YNFKEQ. The V end lost 0 bases, the J end lost 4 bases, and 13 bases lay between the germline ends. There are 15 residues in the CDR3. The CDR3 sequence is CASSQDSAGRYEQYF. In DNA form, the CDR3 reads TGTGCCAGCAGCCAAGATTCGGCAGGAAGGTACGAGCAGTACTTC.

The sample holds a few counts of this clonotype. One end of the junction fails to match germline, which may point to a read error. The chain recombines TRBV28 with TRBJ2-7; D is perhaps TRBD1 or TRBD2 (5 bases each). This CDR3 is built from 13 residues. Germline V gives CDR1 MDHEN, CDR2 SYDVKM. The CDR3 here is CASKPGTNTRIDF. CDR3 DNA: TGTGCCAGCAAGCCGGGGACGAATACGAGAATAGACTTC.

This rearrangement joins TRBV9 to TRBJ1-2; D gene uncertain. Germline loops: CDR1 SGDLS, CDR2 YYNGEE. Trimming pared 0 bases from V and 4 bases from J, leaving 16 bases between. The CDR3 consists of 16 residues. The CDR3 region is CASSVAGDPTAYGYTF. DNA for the CDR3: TGTGCCAGCAGCGTAGCGGGTGACCCAACCGCCTATGGCTACACCTTC.

This clonotype was found a few times. The chain joins TRBV12-3 or TRBV12-4 to TRBJ2-3, with a tentative D call TRBD1 (6 bases). This CDR3 region has 15 residues. Deletions cut 5 bases from V and 2 bases from J, with 14 bases between. The CDR3 protein is CASSRPGHITDTQYF. CDR3 nucleotides: TGTGCCAGCAGTCGTCCGGGACATATCACAGATACGCAGTATTTT.

V usage is TRBV7-6 and J usage is TRBJ2-7; D unclear. The ends were cut back, 1 base at V and 1 base at J, with 11 bases in the middle. CDR1 and CDR2 (germline): SGHVS, FNYEAQ. The CDR3 spans 15 residues. The CDR3 region has the DNA TGTGCCAGCAGCTTAGAGCCAGGTGGGTCCTACGAGCAGTACTTC. This gives the protein CASSLEPGGSYEQYF.

The rearrangement joins TRBV5-1 to TRBJ2-3, with 7 bases aligning to TRBD1. The CDR3 spans 17 residues. The trim removed 0 bases at V and 5 bases at J, leaving 12 bases unmatched. In germline, CDR1 is SGHRS, CDR2 YFSETQ. For the CDR3, the DNA is TGCGCCAGCAGCTTGGGATTCGACAGGGCGGAGATAGATACGCAGTATTTT. Translated, it gives CASSLGFDRAEIDTQYF.

This clonotype was seen a handful of times. J is TRBJ2-7 and V is TRBV20-1, with 10 bases fitting TRBD1. CDR1 and CDR2 (germline): DFQATT, SNEGSKA (reference sequence). This CDR3 has 11 amino acids. With V trimmed by 5 bases and J by 6 bases, 1 base remained unmatched. CDR3 bases: TGCAGTGCTGGGACAGGGGTCGAGCAGTACTTC. Protein product: CSAGTGVEQYF.

This clonotype has at least ten counts. The rearrangement joins TRBV5-8 to TRBJ2-2, with 14 bases matching TRBD2. CDR3 length: 16 amino acids. Germline values: CDR1 SGHTS, CDR2 YDEGEE. Unmatched junction bases numbered 4, after V lost 3 bases and J lost 6 bases. The CDR3 is CASSWGTSGSPGELFF. The CDR3 coding sequence is TGTGCCAGCAGCTGGGGGACTAGCGGGAGCCCCGGGGAGCTGTTTTTT.

V and J are TRBV7-8 and TRBJ2-7; no definite D call. The length of the CDR3 is 15 residues. Trimming stripped 1 base from V and 2 bases from J, with 12 bases between. Germline lookup yields CDR1 SGHVS and CDR2 FQNEAQ. The CDR3 sequence is CASSLEILSPYEQYF. Here the CDR3 DNA reads TGTGCCAGCAGCTTAGAGATCCTGAGCCCCTACGAGCAGTACTTC.

V is TRBV7-2 and J is TRBJ2-3; 11 bases map to TRBD2. There are 16 residues in the CDR3. The germline CDR1 and CDR2 sequences are SGHTA and FQGNSA. V lost 4 bases, J lost 6 bases, and 9 bases stayed unmatched. CDR3 sequence: CASSSSGLAGQDTQYF. The CDR3 DNA sequence: TGTGCCAGCAGCTCCTCAGGACTAGCGGGCCAGGATACGCAGTATTTT.

This chain links TRBV15 with TRBJ1-2; D is ambiguous. The CDR3 is made up of 14 amino acids. Looked up from germline, CDR1 is LNHNV and CDR2 is YYDKDF (reference sequence). V gave up 0 bases and J gave up 2 bases, with 7 bases separating them. The CDR3 sequence: CATSRDLGNYGYTF. Written as DNA, the CDR3 is TGTGCCACCAGCAGAGATCTAGGAAACTATGGCTACACCTTC.

The chain has TRBV20-1 and TRBJ2-1; 7 bases line up with TRBD2. Germline lookup yields CDR1 DFQATT and CDR2 SNEGSKA (reference sequence). Trimming cost V 0 bases and J 6 bases; bases outside gene matches: 17. The CDR3 length is 18 residues. The DNA for the CDR3 is TGCAGTGCTAGAGACTCCGGTACGAGACTAGCCAATCCCAATGAGCAGTTCTTC. This encodes CSARDSGTRLANPNEQFF.

The genes are TRBV5-6 and TRBJ2-7; the D call may be TRBD1 or TRBD2 (5 bases each). Looked up from germline, CDR1 is SGHDT and CDR2 is YYEEEE. V shed 4 bases and J shed 2 bases, with 13 bases lying between them. CDR3 length equals 14 residues. The CDR3 bases are TGTGCCAGCAGCCACCCGGGGACCACCTACGAGCAGTACTTC. The encoded protein is CASSHPGTTYEQYF.

This clonotype occurred many times. The J gene is TRBJ1-5, the V gene TRBV20-1; D remains unclear. V lost 1 base to trimming and J lost 0 bases, with 4 bases between them. From germline, CDR1 is DFQATT and CDR2 SNEGSKA (reference sequence). This CDR3 spans 13 amino acids. The CDR3 is CSARGDSNQPQHF. The DNA of the CDR3 is TGCAGTGCTAGAGGGGATAGCAATCAGCCCCAGCATTTT.

Worth noting for this clonotype: With a much larger clone just one base away, this may be a read error. V usage is TRBV5-1 and J usage is TRBJ2-2; the D is unclear. The CDR3 is 13 residues long. Trimming shortened V by 0 bases and J by 6 bases, and 6 bases separated the two germline ends. Germline V gene sequence: CDR1 SGHRS, CDR2 YFSETQ. The chain's CDR3 is CASSLVTPGELFF. DNA for the CDR3: TGCGCCAGCAGCTTGGTCACTCCCGGGGAGCTGTTTTTT.

The chain employs TRBV5-1 and TRBJ1-6; 7 bases agree with TRBD1. V lost 3 bases, J lost 6 bases, and 9 bases stayed unmatched. CDR1 is SGHRS, CDR2 YFSETQ, per germline. This CDR3 is 16 amino acids long. As DNA, the CDR3 is TGCGCCAGCAGCTACGCCGGGACAGCACTTAATTCACCCCTCCACTTT. This sequence encodes CASSYAGTALNSPLHF.

V and J are TRBV4-2 and TRBJ2-3, with D hard to call. This CDR3 has 16 amino acids. Germline assignment: CDR1 LGHNA and CDR2 YNFKEQ. The ends were cut back, 0 bases at V and 2 bases at J, with 12 bases in the middle. CDR3 residues: CASSQETLFNTDTQYF. CDR3 DNA sequence: TGTGCCAGCAGCCAAGAGACACTCTTTAACACAGATACGCAGTATTTT.

The chain couples TRBV10-3 to TRBJ2-7, with 10 bases lining up with TRBD1. Per germline, CDR1 ENHRY and CDR2 SYGVKD. The CDR3 totals 16 residues. V trimming: 10 bases; J trimming: 2 bases; junction bases outside the gene matches: 14. CDR3 protein: CATHRDRGQGAYEQYF. DNA for the CDR3: TGTGCCACCCATCGGGACCGAGGACAGGGGGCCTACGAGCAGTACTTC.

This rearrangement joins TRBV2 to TRBJ1-1, with TRBD1 matching over 7 bases. Germline lookup yields CDR1 SNHLY and CDR2 FYNNEI. J gave up 6 bases and V 6 bases, and 7 bases lay outside the gene matches. This CDR3 is 13 amino acids long. The CDR3 reads CASSAGGLAEAFF. DNA for the CDR3: TGTGCCAGCAGCGCAGGGGGTCTCGCTGAAGCTTTCTTT. The variable domain in full, with the rest retrieved from reference TRBV2 and TRBJ1-1, is EPEVTQTPSHQVTQMGQEVILRCVPISNHLYFYWYRQILGQKVEFLVSFYNNEISEKSEIFDDQFSVERPDGSNFTLKIRSTKLEDSAMYFCASSAGGLAEAFFGQGTRLTVV.

Only a few counts were recorded for this clonotype. The DNA for the CDR3 is TGCAGTGTTCAAGCGGGAGAGACCCAGTACTTC. It codes for CSVQAGETQYF. This chain connects TRBV20-1 to TRBJ2-5; D possibly corresponds to TRBD2 (6 bases). Germline V gives CDR1 DFQATT, CDR2 SNEGSKA (reference sequence). The CDR3 spans 11 residues. The V end was cut by 7 bases, the J end by 4 bases, with 10 bases between.

This clonotype was detected ten times or more. The V gene is TRBV29-1, the J gene TRBJ2-2; 7 bases agree with TRBD1. CDR1 is SQVTM, CDR2 ANQGSEA, per germline. V shed 3 bases, J shed 1 base, and the junction held 5 bases outside the gene matches. The CDR3 totals 15 residues. CDR3 DNA sequence: TGCAGCGTTGAGGAATGGACAGGGAACACCGGGGAGCTGTTTTTT. The encoded protein is CSVEEWTGNTGELFF.

The J gene is TRBJ1-5, the V gene TRBV3-1, with unresolved D. The germline CDR1 and CDR2 sequences are LGHDT and YNNKEL (reference sequence). The CDR3 is made up of 14 amino acids. Between the trimmed V and J ends, which lost 0 bases and 9 bases, there was a span of 12 bases. CDR3 sequence (DNA): TGTGCCAGCAGCCAAGACAGTGGAGAAACGCCCCAGCATTTT. Its translation: CASSQDSGETPQHF.

A few counts support this clonotype. The chain recombines TRBV29-1 with TRBJ2-1; 8 bases match TRBD1. Germline CDR1 reads SQVTM; CDR2 reads ANQGSEA. CDR3 length equals 16 residues. V trimming: 1 base; J trimming: 6 bases; junction bases outside the gene matches: 11. The CDR3 bases are TGCAGCGTTGAAGGCGTCCCGGGACAGGTCGGCAATGAGCAGTTCTTC. Amino acid sequence: CSVEGVPGQVGNEQFF.